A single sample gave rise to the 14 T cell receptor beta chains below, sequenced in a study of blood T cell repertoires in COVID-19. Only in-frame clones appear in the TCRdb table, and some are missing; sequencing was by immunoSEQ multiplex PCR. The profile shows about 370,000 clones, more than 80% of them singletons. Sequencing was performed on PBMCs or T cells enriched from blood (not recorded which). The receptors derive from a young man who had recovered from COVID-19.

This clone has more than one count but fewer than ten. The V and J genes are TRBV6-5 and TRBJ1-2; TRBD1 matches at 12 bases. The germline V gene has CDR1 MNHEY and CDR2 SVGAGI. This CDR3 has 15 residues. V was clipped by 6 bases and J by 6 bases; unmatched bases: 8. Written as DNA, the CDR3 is TGTGCCAGCAGATTCGGGACAGGGGGCGCGGATGGCTACACCTTC. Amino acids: CASRFGTGGADGYTF.

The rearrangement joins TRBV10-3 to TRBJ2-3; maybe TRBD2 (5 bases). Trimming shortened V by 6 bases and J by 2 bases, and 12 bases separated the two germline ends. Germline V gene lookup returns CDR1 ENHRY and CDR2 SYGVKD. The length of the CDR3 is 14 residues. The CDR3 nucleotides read TGTGCCATCAGCTCCGAGGGAGCCACAGATACGCAGTATTTT. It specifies CAISSEGATDTQYF.

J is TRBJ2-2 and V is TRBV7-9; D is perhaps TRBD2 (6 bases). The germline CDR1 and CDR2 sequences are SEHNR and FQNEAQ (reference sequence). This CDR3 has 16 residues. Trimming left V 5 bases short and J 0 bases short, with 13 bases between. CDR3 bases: TGTGCCAGCAGCCGGCGGAGGGATACGAACACCGGGGAGCTGTTTTTT. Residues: CASSRRRDTNTGELFF.

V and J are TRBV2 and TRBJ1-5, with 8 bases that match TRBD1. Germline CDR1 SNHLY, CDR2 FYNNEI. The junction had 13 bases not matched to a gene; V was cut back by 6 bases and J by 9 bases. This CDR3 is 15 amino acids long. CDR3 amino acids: CASSRDRRQSGPQHF. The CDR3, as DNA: TGTGCCAGCAGCCGGGACAGGAGGCAATCAGGGCCCCAGCATTTT.

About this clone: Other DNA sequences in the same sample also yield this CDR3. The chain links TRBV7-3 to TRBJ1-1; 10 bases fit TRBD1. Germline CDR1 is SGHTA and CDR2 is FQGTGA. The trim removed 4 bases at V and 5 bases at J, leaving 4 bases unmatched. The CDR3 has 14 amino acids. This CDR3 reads CASSSGQGRTEAFF. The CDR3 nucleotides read TGTGCCAGCAGCTCGGGACAGGGGCGGACTGAAGCTTTCTTT.

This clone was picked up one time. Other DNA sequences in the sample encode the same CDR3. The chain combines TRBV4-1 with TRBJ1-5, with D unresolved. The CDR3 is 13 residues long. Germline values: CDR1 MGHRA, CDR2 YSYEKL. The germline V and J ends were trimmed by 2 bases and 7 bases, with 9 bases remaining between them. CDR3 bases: TGCGCCAGCAGCCAATCGGGGATCCAGCCCCAGCATTTT. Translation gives CASSQSGIQPQHF.

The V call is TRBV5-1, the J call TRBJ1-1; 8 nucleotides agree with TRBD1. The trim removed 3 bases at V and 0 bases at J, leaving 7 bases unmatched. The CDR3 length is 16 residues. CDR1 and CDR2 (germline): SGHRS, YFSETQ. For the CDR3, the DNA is TGCGCCAGCAGCTCCCTGACAGGGGCGTTGAACACTGAAGCTTTCTTT. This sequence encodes CASSSLTGALNTEAFF.

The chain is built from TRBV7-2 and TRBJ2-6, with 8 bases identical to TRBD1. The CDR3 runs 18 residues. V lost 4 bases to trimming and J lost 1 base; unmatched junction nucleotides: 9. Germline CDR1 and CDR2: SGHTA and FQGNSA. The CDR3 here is CASSSDRGTQSGANVLTF. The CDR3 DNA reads TGTGCCAGCAGCTCAGACAGGGGCACCCAGTCTGGGGCCAACGTCCTGACTTTC.

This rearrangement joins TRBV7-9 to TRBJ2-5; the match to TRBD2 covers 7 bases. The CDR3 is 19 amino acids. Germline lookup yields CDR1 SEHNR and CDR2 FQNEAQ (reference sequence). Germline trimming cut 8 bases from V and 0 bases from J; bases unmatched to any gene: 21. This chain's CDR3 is CASRSALGGSRRNQETQYF. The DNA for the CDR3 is TGTGCCAGCCGCTCAGCTCTTGGCGGGAGTCGGAGAAACCAAGAGACCCAGTACTTC. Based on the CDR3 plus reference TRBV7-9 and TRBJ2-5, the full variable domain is DTGVSQNPRHKITKRGQNVTFRCDPISEHNRLYWYRQTLGQGPEFLTYFQNEAQLEKSRLLSDRFSAERPKGSFSTLEIQRTEQGDSAMYLCASRSALGGSRRNQETQYFGPGTRLLVL.

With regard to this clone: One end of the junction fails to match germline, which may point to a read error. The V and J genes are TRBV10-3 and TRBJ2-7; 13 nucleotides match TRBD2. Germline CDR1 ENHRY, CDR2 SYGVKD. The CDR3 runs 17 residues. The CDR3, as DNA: TGTGCCATCAAAGGGACTAGCGGGACAAGAGGATCCTATGAGCAGTACTTC. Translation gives CAIKGTSGTRGSYEQYF.

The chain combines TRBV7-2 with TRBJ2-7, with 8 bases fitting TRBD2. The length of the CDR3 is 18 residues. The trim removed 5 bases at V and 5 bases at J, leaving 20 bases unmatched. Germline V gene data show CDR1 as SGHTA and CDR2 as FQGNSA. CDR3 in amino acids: CASSRGRGNLLAENEQYF. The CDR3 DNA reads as TGTGCCAGCAGCCGGGGCCGCGGAAACCTACTAGCGGAGAACGAGCAGTACTTC.

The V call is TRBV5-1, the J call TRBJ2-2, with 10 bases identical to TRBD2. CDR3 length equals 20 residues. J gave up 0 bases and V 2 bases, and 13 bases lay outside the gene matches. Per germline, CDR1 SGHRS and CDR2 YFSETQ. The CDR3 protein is CASSLRTLRTSGANTGELFF. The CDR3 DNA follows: TGCGCCAGCAGCTTACGTACTCTTCGCACTAGCGGGGCGAACACCGGGGAGCTGTTTTTT. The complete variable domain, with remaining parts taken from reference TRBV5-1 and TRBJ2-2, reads KAGVTQTPRYLIKTRGQQVTLSCSPISGHRSVSWYQQTPGQGLQFLFEYFSETQRNKGNFPGRFSGRQFSNSRSEMNVSTLELGDSALYLCASSLRTLRTSGANTGELFFGEGSRLTVL.

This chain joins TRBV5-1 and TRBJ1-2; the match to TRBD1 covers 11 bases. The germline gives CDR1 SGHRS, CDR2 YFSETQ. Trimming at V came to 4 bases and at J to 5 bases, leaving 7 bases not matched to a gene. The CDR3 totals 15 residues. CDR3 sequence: CASSPGTGGQYGYTF. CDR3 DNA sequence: TGCGCCAGCAGCCCTGGGACAGGGGGACAGTATGGCTACACCTTC.

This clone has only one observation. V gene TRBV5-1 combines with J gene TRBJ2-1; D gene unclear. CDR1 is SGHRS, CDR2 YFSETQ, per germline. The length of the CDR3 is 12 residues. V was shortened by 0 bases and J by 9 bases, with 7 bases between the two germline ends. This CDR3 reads CASSLAVTEQFF. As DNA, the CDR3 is TGCGCCAGCAGCTTGGCGGTTACTGAGCAGTTCTTC.